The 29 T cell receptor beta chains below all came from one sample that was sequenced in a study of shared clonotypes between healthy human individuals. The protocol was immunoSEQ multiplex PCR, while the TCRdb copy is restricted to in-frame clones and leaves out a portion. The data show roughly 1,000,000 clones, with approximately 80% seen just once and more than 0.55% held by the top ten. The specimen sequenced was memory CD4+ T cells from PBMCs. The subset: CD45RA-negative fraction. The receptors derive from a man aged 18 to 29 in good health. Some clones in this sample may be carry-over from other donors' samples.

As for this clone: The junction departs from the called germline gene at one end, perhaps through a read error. CDR3 nucleotide sequence: TGTGCCAGCAGCCAAGATAGGGCGGGGTATCAGCCTCAGCATTTT. Its protein product is CASSQDRAGYQPQHF. V and J are TRBV4-2 and TRBJ1-5; D unresolved. CDR3 length equals 15 residues. From germline, CDR1 is LGHNA and CDR2 YNFKEQ.

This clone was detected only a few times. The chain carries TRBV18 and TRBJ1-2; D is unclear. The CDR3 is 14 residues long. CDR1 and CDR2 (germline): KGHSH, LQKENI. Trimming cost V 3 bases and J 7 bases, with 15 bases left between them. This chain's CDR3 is CASSPLEGAGGYTF. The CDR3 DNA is TGTGCCAGCTCACCTCTGGAGGGTGCAGGTGGCTACACCTTC. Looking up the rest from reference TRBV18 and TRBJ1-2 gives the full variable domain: NAGVMQNPRHLVRRRGQEARLRCSPMKGHSHVYWYRQLPEEGLKFMVYLQKENIIDESGMPKERFSAEFPKEGPSILRIQQVVRGDSAAYFCASSPLEGAGGYTFGSGTRLTVV.

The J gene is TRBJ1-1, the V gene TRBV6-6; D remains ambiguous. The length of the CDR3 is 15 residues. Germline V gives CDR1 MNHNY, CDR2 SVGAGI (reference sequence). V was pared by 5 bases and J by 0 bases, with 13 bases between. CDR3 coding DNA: TGTGCCAGCAGTCCACTCGGGGTAATGAACACTGAAGCTTTCTTT. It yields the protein CASSPLGVMNTEAFF.

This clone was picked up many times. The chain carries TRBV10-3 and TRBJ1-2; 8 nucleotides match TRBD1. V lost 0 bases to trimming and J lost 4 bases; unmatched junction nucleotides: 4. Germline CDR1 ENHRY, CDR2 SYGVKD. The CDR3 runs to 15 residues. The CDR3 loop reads CAISESSQGGYGYTF. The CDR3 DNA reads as TGTGCCATCAGTGAGTCATCACAGGGGGGCTATGGCTACACCTTC.

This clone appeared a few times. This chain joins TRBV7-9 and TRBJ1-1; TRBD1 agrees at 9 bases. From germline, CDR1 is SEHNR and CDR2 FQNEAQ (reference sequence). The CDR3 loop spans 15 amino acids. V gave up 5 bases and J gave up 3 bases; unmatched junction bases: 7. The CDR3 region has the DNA TGTGCCAGCAGCGAAACAGGGGGCGTTGACACTGAAGCTTTCTTT. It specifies CASSETGGVDTEAFF.

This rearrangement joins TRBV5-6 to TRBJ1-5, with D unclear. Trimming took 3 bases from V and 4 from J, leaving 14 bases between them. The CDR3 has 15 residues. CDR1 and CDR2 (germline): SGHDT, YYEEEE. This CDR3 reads CASSSLHTGNQPQHF. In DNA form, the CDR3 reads TGTGCCAGCAGCTCCCTCCACACGGGTAATCAGCCCCAGCATTTT.

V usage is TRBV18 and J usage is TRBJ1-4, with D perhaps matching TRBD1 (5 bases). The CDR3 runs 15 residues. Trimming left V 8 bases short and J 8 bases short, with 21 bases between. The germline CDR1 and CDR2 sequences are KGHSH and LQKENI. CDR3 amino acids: CASTPAGGRMEKLFF. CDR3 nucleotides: TGTGCCAGCACCCCGGCGGGGGGGAGGATGGAAAAACTGTTTTTT.

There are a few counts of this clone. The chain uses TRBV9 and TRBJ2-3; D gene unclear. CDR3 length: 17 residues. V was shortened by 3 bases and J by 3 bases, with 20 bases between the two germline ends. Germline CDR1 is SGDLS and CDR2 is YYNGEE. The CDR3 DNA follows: TGTGCCAGCAGCGCACTGGGGAAAGGGCCCGGGACAGATACGCAGTATTTT. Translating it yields CASSALGKGPGTDTQYF. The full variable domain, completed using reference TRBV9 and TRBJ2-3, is DSGVTQTPKHLITATGQRVTLRCSPRSGDLSVYWYQQSLDQGLQFLIQYYNGEERAKGNILERFSAQQFPDLHSELNLSSLELGDSALYFCASSALGKGPGTDTQYFGPGTRLTVL.

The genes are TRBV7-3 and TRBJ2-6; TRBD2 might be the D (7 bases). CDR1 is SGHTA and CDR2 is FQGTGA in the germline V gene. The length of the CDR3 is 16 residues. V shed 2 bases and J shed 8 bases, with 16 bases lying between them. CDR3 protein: CASSLEPGRGTNVLTF. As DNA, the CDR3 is TGTGCCAGCAGCTTAGAACCAGGGAGGGGGACCAACGTCCTGACTTTC.

CDR3 residues: CASSLAGAGANVLTF. In DNA form, the CDR3 reads TGTGCCAGCAGCTTAGCAGGGGCAGGGGCCAACGTCCTGACTTTC. The V and J genes are TRBV7-3 and TRBJ2-6, with D possibly matching TRBD1 (6 bases). Per germline, CDR1 SGHTA and CDR2 FQGTGA. V was trimmed by 2 bases and J by 4 bases, leaving 9 bases between them. This CDR3 is 15 amino acids long.

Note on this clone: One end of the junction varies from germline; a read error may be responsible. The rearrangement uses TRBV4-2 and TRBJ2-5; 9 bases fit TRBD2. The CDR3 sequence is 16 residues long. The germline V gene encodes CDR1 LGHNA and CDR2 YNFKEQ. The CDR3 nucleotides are TGTGCCAGCAGCCAAGGAATCCTAGCGGGACAAGGGACCCAGTACTTC. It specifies CASSQGILAGQGTQYF.

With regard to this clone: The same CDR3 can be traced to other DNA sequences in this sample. The CDR3 sequence: CASSRDRARYGYTF. CDR3 in DNA: TGTGCCAGCAGCCGGGACAGGGCGCGCTATGGCTACACCTTC. The V and J genes are TRBV5-6 and TRBJ1-2, with 9 bases lining up with TRBD1. The CDR3 length is 14 residues. Germline V gene data show CDR1 as SGHDT and CDR2 as YYEEEE. The trim removed 4 bases at V and 4 bases at J, leaving 5 bases unmatched.

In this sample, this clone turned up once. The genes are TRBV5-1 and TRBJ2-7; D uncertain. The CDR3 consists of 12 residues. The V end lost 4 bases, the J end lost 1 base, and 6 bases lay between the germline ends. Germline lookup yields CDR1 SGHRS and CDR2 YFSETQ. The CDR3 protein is CASSQPSYEQYF. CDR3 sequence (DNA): TGCGCCAGCAGCCAACCTTCCTACGAGCAGTACTTC.

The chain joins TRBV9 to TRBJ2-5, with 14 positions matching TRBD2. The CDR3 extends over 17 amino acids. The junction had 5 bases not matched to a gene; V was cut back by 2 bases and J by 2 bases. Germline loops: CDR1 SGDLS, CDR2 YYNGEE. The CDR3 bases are TGTGCCAGCAGCGTCGGACTAGCGGGAGGTGGGCAAGAGACCCAGTACTTC. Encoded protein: CASSVGLAGGGQETQYF.

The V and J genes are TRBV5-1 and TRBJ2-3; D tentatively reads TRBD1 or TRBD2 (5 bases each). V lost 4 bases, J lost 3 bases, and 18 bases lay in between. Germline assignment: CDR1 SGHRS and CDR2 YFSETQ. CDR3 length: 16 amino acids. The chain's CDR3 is CASSQRPRDQTDTQYF. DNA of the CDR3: TGCGCCAGCAGCCAGAGGCCCCGGGACCAAACAGATACGCAGTATTTT. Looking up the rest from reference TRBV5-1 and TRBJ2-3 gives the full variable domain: KAGVTQTPRYLIKTRGQQVTLSCSPISGHRSVSWYQQTPGQGLQFLFEYFSETQRNKGNFPGRFSGRQFSNSRSEMNVSTLELGDSALYLCASSQRPRDQTDTQYFGPGTRLTVL.

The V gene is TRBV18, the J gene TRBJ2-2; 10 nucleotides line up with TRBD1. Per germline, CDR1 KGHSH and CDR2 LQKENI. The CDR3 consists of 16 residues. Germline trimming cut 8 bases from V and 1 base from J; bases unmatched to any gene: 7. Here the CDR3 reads CASPPGTGVNTGELFF. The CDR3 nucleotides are TGTGCCAGCCCCCCCGGGACAGGGGTGAACACCGGGGAGCTGTTTTTT.

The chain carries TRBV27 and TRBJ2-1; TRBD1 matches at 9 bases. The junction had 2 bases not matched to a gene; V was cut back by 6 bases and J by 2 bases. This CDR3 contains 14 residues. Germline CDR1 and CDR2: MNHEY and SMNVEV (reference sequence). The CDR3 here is CASRGQGTYNEQFF. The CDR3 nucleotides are TGTGCCAGCAGGGGACAGGGCACCTACAATGAGCAGTTCTTC.

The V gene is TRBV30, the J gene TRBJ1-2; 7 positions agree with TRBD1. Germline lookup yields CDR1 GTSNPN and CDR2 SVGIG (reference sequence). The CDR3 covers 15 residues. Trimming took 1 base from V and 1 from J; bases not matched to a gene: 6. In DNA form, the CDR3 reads TGTGCCTGGAGTGCCGAAACAGGGGTTAACTATGGCTACACCTTC. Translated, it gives CAWSAETGVNYGYTF.

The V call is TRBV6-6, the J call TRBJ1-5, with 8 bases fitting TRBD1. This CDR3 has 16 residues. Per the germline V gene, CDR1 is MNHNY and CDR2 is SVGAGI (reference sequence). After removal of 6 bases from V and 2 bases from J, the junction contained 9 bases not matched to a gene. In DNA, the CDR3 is TGTGCCAGCAGCACTTGGACAGGGTCCGGCAATCAGCCCCAGCATTTT. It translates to CASSTWTGSGNQPQHF.

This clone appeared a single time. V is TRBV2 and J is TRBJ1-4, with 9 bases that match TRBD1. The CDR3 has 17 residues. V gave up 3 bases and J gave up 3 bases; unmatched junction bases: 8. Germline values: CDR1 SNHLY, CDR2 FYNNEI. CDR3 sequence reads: CASSELDRDRANEKLFF. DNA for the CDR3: TGTGCCAGCAGTGAGCTTGATCGGGACAGGGCTAATGAAAAACTGTTTTTT.

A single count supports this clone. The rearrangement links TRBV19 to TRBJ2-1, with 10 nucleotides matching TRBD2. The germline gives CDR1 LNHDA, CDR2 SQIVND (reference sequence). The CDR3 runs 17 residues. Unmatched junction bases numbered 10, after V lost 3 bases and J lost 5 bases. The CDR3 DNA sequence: TGTGCCAGTAGTATGAGTGGTGCTACTAGCGGGAACAATGAGCAGTTCTTC. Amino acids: CASSMSGATSGNNEQFF.

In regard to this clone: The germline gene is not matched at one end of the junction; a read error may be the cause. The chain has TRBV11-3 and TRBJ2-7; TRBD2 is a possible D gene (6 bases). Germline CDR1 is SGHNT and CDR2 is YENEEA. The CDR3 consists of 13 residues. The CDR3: CASSLGGGGEQYF. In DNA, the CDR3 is TGTGCCAGCAGTTTAGGTGGGGGAGGCGAGCAGTACTTC. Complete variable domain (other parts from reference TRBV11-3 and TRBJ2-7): EAGVVQSPRYKIIEKKQPVAFWCNPISGHNTLYWYLQNLGQGPELLIRYENEEAVDDSQLPKDRFSAERLKGVDSTLKIQPAELGDSAVYLCASSLGGGGEQYFGPGTRLTVT.

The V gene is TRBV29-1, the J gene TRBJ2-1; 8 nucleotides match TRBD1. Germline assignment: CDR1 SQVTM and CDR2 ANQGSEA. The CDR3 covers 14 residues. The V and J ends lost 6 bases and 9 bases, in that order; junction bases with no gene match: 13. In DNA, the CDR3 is TGCAGCGTCTCGGGACAGGCGGTTAGCGGTGAGCAGTTCTTC. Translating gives CSVSGQAVSGEQFF.

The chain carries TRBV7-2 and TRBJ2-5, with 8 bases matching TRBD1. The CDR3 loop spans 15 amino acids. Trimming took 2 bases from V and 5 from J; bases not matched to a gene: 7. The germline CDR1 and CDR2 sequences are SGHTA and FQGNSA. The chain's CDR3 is CASSLIQGAWETQYF. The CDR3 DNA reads TGTGCCAGCAGCTTAATCCAGGGGGCGTGGGAGACCCAGTACTTC.

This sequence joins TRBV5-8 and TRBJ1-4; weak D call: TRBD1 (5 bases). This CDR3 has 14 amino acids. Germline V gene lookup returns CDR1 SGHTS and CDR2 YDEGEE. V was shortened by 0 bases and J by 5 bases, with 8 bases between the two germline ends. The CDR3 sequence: CASSLVTVNEKLFF. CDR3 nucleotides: TGTGCCAGCAGCTTGGTGACAGTGAATGAAAAACTGTTTTTT.

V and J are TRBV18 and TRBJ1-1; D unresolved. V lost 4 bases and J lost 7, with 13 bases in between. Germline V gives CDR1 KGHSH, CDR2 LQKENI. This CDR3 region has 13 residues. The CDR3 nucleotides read TGTGCCAGCTCACTCCAAGTGGGGAGTGAAGCTTTCTTT. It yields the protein CASSLQVGSEAFF.

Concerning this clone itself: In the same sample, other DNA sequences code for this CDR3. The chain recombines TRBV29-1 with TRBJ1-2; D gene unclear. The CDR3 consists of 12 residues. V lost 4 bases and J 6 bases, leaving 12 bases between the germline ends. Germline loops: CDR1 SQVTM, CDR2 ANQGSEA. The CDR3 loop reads CSVVQGGDGYTF. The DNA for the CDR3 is TGCAGCGTTGTTCAAGGTGGGGATGGCTACACCTTC.

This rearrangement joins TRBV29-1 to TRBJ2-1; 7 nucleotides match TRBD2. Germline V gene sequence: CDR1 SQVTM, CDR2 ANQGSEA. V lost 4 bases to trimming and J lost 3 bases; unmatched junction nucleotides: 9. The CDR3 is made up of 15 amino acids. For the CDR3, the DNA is TGCAGCGTTGCAGTTTCGGAGCGGGACTACAATGAGCAGTTCTTC. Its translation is CSVAVSERDYNEQFF.

CDR3 protein: CASSLTGTGRNEQYF. In DNA form, the CDR3 reads TGTGCCAGCAGCTTGACCGGGACAGGGAGAAACGAGCAGTACTTC. The genes are TRBV7-9 and TRBJ2-7; TRBD1 aligns across 9 bases. From germline, CDR1 is SEHNR and CDR2 FQNEAQ (reference sequence). V shed 3 bases, J shed 5 bases, and the junction held 8 bases outside the gene matches. The length of the CDR3 is 15 residues.